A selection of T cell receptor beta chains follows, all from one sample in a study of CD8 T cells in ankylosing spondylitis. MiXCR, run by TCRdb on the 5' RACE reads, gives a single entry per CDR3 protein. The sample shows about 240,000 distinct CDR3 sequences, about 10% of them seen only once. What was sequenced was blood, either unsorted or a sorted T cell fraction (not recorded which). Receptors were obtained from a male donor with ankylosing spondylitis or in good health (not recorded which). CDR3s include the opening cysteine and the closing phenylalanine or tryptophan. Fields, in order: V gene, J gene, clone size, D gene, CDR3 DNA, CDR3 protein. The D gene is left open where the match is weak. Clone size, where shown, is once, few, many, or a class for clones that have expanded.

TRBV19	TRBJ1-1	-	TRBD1	TGTGCCAGTAGTATAGAGGGCCTCGGACAGGGGGGCCCCCGACGGGCTTTCTTT	CASSIEGLGQGGPRRAFF
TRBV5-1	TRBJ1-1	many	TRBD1	TGCGCCAGCAGTACCCAGGACAGGGGGCTGGTCACTGAAGCTTTCTTT	CASSTQDRGLVTEAFF
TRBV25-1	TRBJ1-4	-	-	TGTGCCAGCAGTGGGACCCCCGGCAGGACCTCGGAGTCTACTAATGAAAAACTGTTTTTT	CASSGTPGRTSESTNEKLFF
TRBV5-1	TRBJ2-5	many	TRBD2	TGCGCCAGCAGCGGGGCTACCCAAGCGGGGGGCCAAGAGACCCAGTACTTC	CASSGATQAGGQETQYF
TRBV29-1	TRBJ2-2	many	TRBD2	TGCAGCGTAGAGCGGGGGACAGGGGAGCTGTTTTTT	CSVERGTGELFF
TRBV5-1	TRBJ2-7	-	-	TGCGCCAGCAGCTTGGTCTCACCTGGGGAGCAGTACTTC	CASSLVSPGEQYF
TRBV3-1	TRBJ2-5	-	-	TGTGCCAGCAGCCCCACGCAGACAGACCCCGCTGAGACCCAGTACTTC	CASSPTQTDPAETQYF
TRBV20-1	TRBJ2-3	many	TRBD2	TGCAGTGCTAGAGCCTACCGACTAGCGGGAGGTCCCACAGATACGCAGTATTTT	CSARAYRLAGGPTDTQYF
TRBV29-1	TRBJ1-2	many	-	TGCAGCGTTGAGTTTAACTATGGCTACACCTTC	CSVEFNYGYTF
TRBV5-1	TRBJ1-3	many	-	TGCGCCAGCAGCTTGGGGGGAATTATGGATGCAAGCACTGGAAACACCATATATTTT	CASSLGGIMDASTGNTIYF
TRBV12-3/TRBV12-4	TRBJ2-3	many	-	TGTGCCAGCAGTCCCATGTTGAGCACAGATACGCAGTATTTT	CASSPMLSTDTQYF
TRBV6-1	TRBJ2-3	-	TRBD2	TGTGCCAGCAGTGCGTTAGCGGGAGGGTGGGGCACAGATACGCAGTATTTT	CASSALAGGWGTDTQYF
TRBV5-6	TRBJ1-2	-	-	TGTGCCAGCAGCTTGTTCGTGGGGGTCTATGGCTACACCTTC	CASSLFVGVYGYTF
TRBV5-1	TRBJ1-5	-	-	TGCGCCCCCTTGGGTTATCAGCCCCAGCATTTT	CAPLGYQPQHF
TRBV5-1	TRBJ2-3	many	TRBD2	TGCGCCAGCAGCTTGGAACCCCTTAGCGGGGCCACAGATACGCAGTATTTT	CASSLEPLSGATDTQYF
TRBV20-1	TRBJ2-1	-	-	TGCAGTGCTAGAGATCGGACCCAGGGGAACAATGAGCAGTTCTTC	CSARDRTQGNNEQFF
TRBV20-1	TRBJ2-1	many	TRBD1	TGCAGTGCTAGGCCTCGGGGCTCGACAGGGGGCTTTAATGAGCAGTTCTTC	CSARPRGSTGGFNEQFF
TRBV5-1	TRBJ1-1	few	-	TGCGCCAGCAGCATTGACAGGACGAACACTGAAGCTTTCTTT	CASSIDRTNTEAFF
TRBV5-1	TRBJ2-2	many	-	TGCGCCAGCAGCTTGGGAGTGAGCGTGGCTCTCGCCGGGGAGCTGTTTTTT	CASSLGVSVALAGELFF
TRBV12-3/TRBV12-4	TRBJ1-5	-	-	TGTGCCAGCAGTCCCTCTGGCAGGGTCGATCAGCCCCAGCATTTT	CASSPSGRVDQPQHF
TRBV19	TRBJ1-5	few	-	TGTGCCAGTACCATGGCAGGGTCGGCCGATCAGCCCCAGCATTTT	CASTMAGSADQPQHF
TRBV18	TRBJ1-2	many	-	TGTGCCAGCTCACCAAACGATGGGGGAAACTATGGCTACACCTTC	CASSPNDGGNYGYTF
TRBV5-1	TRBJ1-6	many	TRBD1	TGCGCCAGCAGCTTCAGGGGGCAGGATAATTCACCCCTCCACTTT	CASSFRGQDNSPLHF
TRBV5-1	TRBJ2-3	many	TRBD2	TGCGCCAGCAGCCCACCAACGGGAGGTATAGCAGATACGCAGTATTTT	CASSPPTGGIADTQYF
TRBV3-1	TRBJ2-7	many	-	TGTGCCAGCAGCCGCCGGGACTCTTACGAGCAGTACTTC	CASSRRDSYEQYF
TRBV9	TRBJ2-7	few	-	TGTGCCAGCAGCGTAGGGTCCTCTTCCTACGAGCAGTACTTC	CASSVGSSSYEQYF
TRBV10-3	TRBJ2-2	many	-	-	CATQRELTPGSCFF
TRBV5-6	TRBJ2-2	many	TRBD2	TGTGCCAGCAGCTTGGCCCGGACTAGGCCTGTAGGGAGCACCGGGGAGCTGTTTTTT	CASSLARTRPVGSTGELFF
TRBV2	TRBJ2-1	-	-	TGTGCCAGCAGTGGTCCTCCCTACAATGAGCAGTTCTTC	CASSGPPYNEQFF
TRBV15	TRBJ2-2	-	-	TGTGCCACCAGCAGCGATTACACCGGGGAGCTGTTTTTT	CATSSDYTGELFF
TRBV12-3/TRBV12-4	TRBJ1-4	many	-	TGTGCCAGCAGTCCAAGGACGGGGGTCGGTGAAAAACTGTTTTTT	CASSPRTGVGEKLFF
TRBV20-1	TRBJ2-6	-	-	TGCAGTGCTAGAGACGCCTCTGGGGCCAACGTCCTGACTTTC	CSARDASGANVLTF
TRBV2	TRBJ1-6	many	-	TGTGCCAGCAGTGAGATGGGGGGGCGTACAAATTCACCCCTCCACTTT	CASSEMGGRTNSPLHF
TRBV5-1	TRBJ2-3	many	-	TGCGCCAGCAGCTTTCGGATAGATGGCACAGATACGCAGTATTTT	CASSFRIDGTDTQYF
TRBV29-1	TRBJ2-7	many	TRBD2	TGCAGCGTTGCGGGAGGACCCTTCCCCGAGCAGTACTTC	CSVAGGPFPEQYF
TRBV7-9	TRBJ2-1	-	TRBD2	TGTGCCAGCAGCTTTTCCAGCGGGACTAGCCTCAATGAGCAGTTCTTC	CASSFSSGTSLNEQFF
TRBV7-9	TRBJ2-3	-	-	TGTGCCAGCAGCCGGCGAGCTGCTAGCACAGATACGCAGTATTTT	CASSRRAASTDTQYF
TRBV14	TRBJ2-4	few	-	TGTGCCAGCAGCCAAACGACCAAAAACATTCAGTACTTC	CASSQTTKNIQYF
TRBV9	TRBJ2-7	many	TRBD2	TGTGCCAGCAGCGTAGGACTAGCGGGGTACGCCTACGAGCAGTACTTC	CASSVGLAGYAYEQYF
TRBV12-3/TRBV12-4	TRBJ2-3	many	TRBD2	TGTGCCAGCAGGGCTAGCGGGAGGGCTTGGGATACGCAGTATTTT	CASRASGRAWDTQYF
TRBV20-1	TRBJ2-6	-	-	TGCAGTGCTAGAGCGTGGGGGCCAGGGTCTTCCTCTGGGGCCAACGTCCTGACTTTC	CSARAWGPGSSSGANVLTF
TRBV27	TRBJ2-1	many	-	TGTGCCAGCAGTGTCGGCCGCCGAGATGAGCAGTTCTTC	CASSVGRRDEQFF
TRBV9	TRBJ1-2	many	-	TGTGCCAGCAGCGTAGGGGCAGCTCCCGACTATGGCTACACCTTC	CASSVGAAPDYGYTF
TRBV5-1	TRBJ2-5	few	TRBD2	TGCGCCAGCAGCTGGGGACTAGCGGGGGGACAATCACAAGAGACCCAGTACTTC	CASSWGLAGGQSQETQYF
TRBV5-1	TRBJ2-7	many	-	TGCGCCAGCAGCACCTCCGGGACGGGGCAGCACGAGCAGTACTTC	CASSTSGTGQHEQYF
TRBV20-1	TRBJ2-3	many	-	TGCAGTGCTAGGCTCCTGCCAGATACGCAGTATTTT	CSARLLPDTQYF
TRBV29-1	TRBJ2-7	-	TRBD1	TGCAGCGTTCAACCGGGACAGGGGTTAGACGAGCAGTACTTC	CSVQPGQGLDEQYF
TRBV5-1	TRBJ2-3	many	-	TGCGCCAGCAGCTTAGGTCCGGAATCAGATACGCAGTATTTT	CASSLGPESDTQYF
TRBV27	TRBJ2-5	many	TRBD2	TGTGCCAGCAGTACCGGACTAGCGGGCACCCTCCGGGAGACCCAGTACTTC	CASSTGLAGTLRETQYF